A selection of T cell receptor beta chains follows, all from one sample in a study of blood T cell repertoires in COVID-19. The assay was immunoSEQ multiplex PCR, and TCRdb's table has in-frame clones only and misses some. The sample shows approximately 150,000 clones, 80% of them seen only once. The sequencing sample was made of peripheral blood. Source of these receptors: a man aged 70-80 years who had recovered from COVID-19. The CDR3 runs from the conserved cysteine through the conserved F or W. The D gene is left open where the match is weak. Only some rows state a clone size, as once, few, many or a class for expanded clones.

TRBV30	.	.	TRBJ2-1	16	TGTGCCTGGAGTTCCCTACTAGCCATACTTTTTAATGAGCAGTTCTTC	CAWSSLLAILFNEQFF
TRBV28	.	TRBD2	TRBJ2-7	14	TGTGCCAGCAGTTTAGCGGGAGCGGACTACGAGCAGTACTTC	CASSLAGADYEQYF
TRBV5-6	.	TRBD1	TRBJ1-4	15	TGTGCCAGCAGCTCCAGACAGGGTCTTGAAGAAAAACTGTTTTTT	CASSSRQGLEEKLFF
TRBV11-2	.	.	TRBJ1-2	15	TGTGCCAGCAGCTTAAGGTCCAGGGGAGAGCATGGCTACACCTTC	CASSLRSRGEHGYTF
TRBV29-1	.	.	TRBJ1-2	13	TGCAGCGTAGATGCGTCGGCTAACTATGGCTACACCTTC	CSVDASANYGYTF
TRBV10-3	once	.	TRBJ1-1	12	TGTGCCATCAGGACAGTTTCAACGGAAGCTTTCTTT	CAIRTVSTEAFF
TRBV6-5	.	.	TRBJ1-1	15	TGTGCCAGCAGTTACTCGAGGAGGACGAACACTGAAGCTTTCTTT	CASSYSRRTNTEAFF
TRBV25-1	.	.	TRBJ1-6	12	TGTGCCAGCAGTGCTTTTAATTCACCCCTCCACTTT	CASSAFNSPLHF
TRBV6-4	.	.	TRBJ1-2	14	TGTGCCAGCAGTGCCCAACCCACAGGGAATGGCTACACCTTC	CASSAQPTGNGYTF
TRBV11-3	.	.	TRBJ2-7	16	TGTGCCACTGTGCTTCCGTTGCGGATGAGAACCTACGAGCAGTACTTC	CATVLPLRMRTYEQYF
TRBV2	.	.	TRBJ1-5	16	TGTGCCAGCAGGGAGAACAGGGTTTTGAACAATCAGCCCCAGCATTTT	CASRENRVLNNQPQHF
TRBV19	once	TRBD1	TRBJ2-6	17	TGTGCCAGTGGCTGGACAGGGAACCCCCCTGGGGCCAACGTCCTGACTTTC	CASGWTGNPPGANVLTF
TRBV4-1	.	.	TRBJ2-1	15	TGCGCCAGCAGCTACGAGACGACTAGTTACAATGAGCAGTTCTTC	CASSYETTSYNEQFF
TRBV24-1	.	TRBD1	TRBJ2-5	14	TGTGCCACCAGTGACACAGGGGGCGGAGAGACCCAGTACTTC	CATSDTGGGETQYF
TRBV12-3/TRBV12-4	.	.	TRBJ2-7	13	TGTGCCAGCAGGGACAGAACAGCCTACGAGCAGTACTTC	CASRDRTAYEQYF
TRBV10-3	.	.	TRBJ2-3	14	TGTGCCATCAGTGAGTCCCAGGGTACAGATACGCAGTATTTT	CAISESQGTDTQYF
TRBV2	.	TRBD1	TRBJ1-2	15	TGTGCCAGCAGTGAAGGGACAGGGTTTAACTATGGCTACACCTTC	CASSEGTGFNYGYTF
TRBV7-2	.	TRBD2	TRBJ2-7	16	TGTGCCAGCAGCTTAGAAGGGACTACCTCCGTCTACGAGCAGTACTTC	CASSLEGTTSVYEQYF
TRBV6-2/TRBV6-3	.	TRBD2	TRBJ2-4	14	TGTGCCAGCAACCCGGGACTAGCGGGAGTCATTCAGTACTTC	CASNPGLAGVIQYF
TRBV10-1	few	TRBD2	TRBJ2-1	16	TGCGCCAGCAGGAAGAGAGCGGGAGTTAATCTCAATGAGCAGTTCTTC	CASRKRAGVNLNEQFF
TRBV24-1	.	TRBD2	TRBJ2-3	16	TGTGCCACCAGTGATGGACGACTAGCGGGCACAGATACGCAGTATTTT	CATSDGRLAGTDTQYF
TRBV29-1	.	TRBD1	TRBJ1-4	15	TGCAGCGTTGACCCACAGGGGACAACTAATGAAAAACTGTTTTTT	CSVDPQGTTNEKLFF
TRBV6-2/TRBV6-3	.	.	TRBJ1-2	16	TGTGCCAGCAGTTACTATCCCGGCAGGGTGAGCTATGGCTACACCTTC	CASSYYPGRVSYGYTF
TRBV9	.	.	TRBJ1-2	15	TGTGCCAGCAGCGTAGGGGCAGGGGAATCTCAGGGCTACACCTTC	CASSVGAGESQGYTF
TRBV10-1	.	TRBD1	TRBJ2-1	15	TGCGCCAGCAGTTCACCGGGACAGGGGTTCAATGAGCAGTTCTTC	CASSSPGQGFNEQFF
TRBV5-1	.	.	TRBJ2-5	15	TGCGCCAGCAGCTTGGCCGTAAGCCCCGAAGAGACCCAGTACTTC	CASSLAVSPEETQYF
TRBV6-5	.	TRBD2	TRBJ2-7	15	TGTGCCAGCAGACTACTAGCGGACAAGGCCTACGAGCAGTACTTC	CASRLLADKAYEQYF
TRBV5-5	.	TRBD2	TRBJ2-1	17	TGTGCCAGCAGCGCGGGACTAGCGGGAGGGTCCTACAATGAGCAGTTCTTC	CASSAGLAGGSYNEQFF
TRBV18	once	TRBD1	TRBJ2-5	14	TGTGCCAGCTCCCCAGGGGGCTTCGCGGAGACCCAGTACTTC	CASSPGGFAETQYF
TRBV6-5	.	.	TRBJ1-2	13	TGTGCCAGCGAAGGGGTGGAAAGTGGGGGCTACACCTTC	CASEGVESGGYTF
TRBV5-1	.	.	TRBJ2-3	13	TGCGCCAGCAGCTTAGGACAGACAGATACGCAGTATTTT	CASSLGQTDTQYF
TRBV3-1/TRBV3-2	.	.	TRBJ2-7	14	TGTGCCAGCAGCCCTCAGTCGGGGTACGACGAGCAGTACTTC	CASSPQSGYDEQYF
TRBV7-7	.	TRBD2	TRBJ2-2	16	TGTGCCAGCAGCCGATTTGGCGGGGGTAACACCGGGGAGCTGTTTTTT	CASSRFGGGNTGELFF
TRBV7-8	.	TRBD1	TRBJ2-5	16	TGTGCCAGCAGCGATTGGACAGGGGGTCAGGGGGAGACCCAGTACTTC	CASSDWTGGQGETQYF
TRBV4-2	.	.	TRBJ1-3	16	TGTGCCAGCACCCTCGGGTCCGCAGACTCTGGAAACACCATATATTTT	CASTLGSADSGNTIYF
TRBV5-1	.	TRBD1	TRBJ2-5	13	TGCGCCAGCAGTTCGGGACAGCAAGAGACCCAGTACTTC	CASSSGQQETQYF
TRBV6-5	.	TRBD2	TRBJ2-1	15	TGTGCCAGCAGAACCGGGACTAGCTCTGCCAATGAGCAGTTCTTC	CASRTGTSSANEQFF
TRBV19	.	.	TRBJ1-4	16	TGTGCCAGTGGGCGGACAGCACTTTCAACTAATGAAAAACTGTTTTTT	CASGRTALSTNEKLFF
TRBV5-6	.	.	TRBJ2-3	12	TGTGCCAGCAGCCCCCTGTCAGATACGCAGTATTTT	CASSPLSDTQYF
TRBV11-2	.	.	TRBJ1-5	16	TGTGCCAGCAGCGAGGGGTTGGGGACTTTCAATCAGCCCCAGCATTTT	CASSEGLGTFNQPQHF
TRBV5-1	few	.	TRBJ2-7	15	TGCGCCAGCTCATCTGGGGGGTCAGACTCCTACGAGCAGTACTTC	CASSSGGSDSYEQYF
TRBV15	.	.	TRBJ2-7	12	TGTGCCACCAGCAGGAGCGGATACGAGCAGTACTTC	CATSRSGYEQYF
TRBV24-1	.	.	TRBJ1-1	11	TGTGCCATCCTAGGGGTCACTGAAGCTTTCTTT	CAILGVTEAFF
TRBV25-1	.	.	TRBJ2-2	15	TGTGCCAGCAGTGGGGTGACTAGGGCCACCGGGGAGCTGTTTTTT	CASSGVTRATGELFF
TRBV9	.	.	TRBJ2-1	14	TGTGCCAGCAGCGGAAGCGGAGGAGGGAATGAGCAGTTCTTC	CASSGSGGGNEQFF
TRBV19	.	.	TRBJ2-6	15	TGTGCCACGTCCCCGACTCTCTCTGGGGCCAACGTCCTGACTTTC	CATSPTLSGANVLTF
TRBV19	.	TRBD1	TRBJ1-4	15	TGTGCCAGTACCTCCCGAGGGACAGGGGCTGAAAAACTGTTTTTT	CASTSRGTGAEKLFF
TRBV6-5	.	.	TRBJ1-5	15	TGTGCCAGCAGTATCCTAACAGGGAACAATCAGCCCCAGCATTTT	CASSILTGNNQPQHF
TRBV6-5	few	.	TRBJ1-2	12	TGTGCCAGCAGTCGGGATGGCAATGGCTACACCTTC	CASSRDGNGYTF
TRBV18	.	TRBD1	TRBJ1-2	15	TGTGCCAGCTCACCACCGGACAGGGGGGTCTATGGCTACACCTTC	CASSPPDRGVYGYTF